The 21 T cell receptor beta chains below come from one sample, sequenced in a study of blood T cells in healthy people across ages. Through a sample-barcoded 5' primer and a J-beta primer mix, a second PCR was run for roughly 7 to 12 cycles. TCRdb passed the 5' RACE reads through MiXCR, listing each CDR3 protein once. Of about a million distinct CDR3 sequences in the sample, roughly half were seen once. The specimen sequenced was blood. These receptors were taken from a woman aged 55-69 years in good health.

This clonotype has more than one count but fewer than ten. The chain employs TRBV5-1 and TRBJ2-3, with D possibly matching TRBD2 (5 bases). Germline values: CDR1 SGHRS, CDR2 YFSETQ. V was cut by 4 bases and J by 3 bases, with 15 bases left in between. This CDR3 has 15 amino acids. CDR3 region: CASSPDFGITDTQYF. The CDR3 DNA reads as TGCGCCAGCAGCCCGGACTTTGGGATTACAGATACGCAGTATTTT.

This clonotype was detected ten times or more. The rearrangement joins TRBV28 to TRBJ2-3; tentatively, D is TRBD1 (5 bases). The CDR3 has 14 residues. V was pared by 4 bases and J by 3 bases, with 11 bases between. Germline V gene sequence: CDR1 MDHEN, CDR2 SYDVKM. For the CDR3, the DNA is TGTGCCAGCAGTTCCTCCGACAGAACAGATACGCAGTATTTT. The encoded protein is CASSSSDRTDTQYF.

The sample holds a few counts of this clonotype. The genes are TRBV5-1 and TRBJ2-7, with 7 bases identical to TRBD2. There are 16 residues in the CDR3. The germline V gene encodes CDR1 SGHRS and CDR2 YFSETQ. V was clipped by 2 bases and J by 3 bases; unmatched bases: 11. CDR3 sequence reads: CASSLFFGGSNYEQYF. In DNA, the CDR3 is TGCGCCAGCAGCTTATTCTTCGGGGGGTCCAACTACGAGCAGTACTTC.

This chain connects TRBV6-1 to TRBJ1-5; D is possibly TRBD1 (6 bases). Deletions cut 2 bases from V and 7 bases from J, with 15 bases between. CDR3 length: 15 residues. CDR1 is MNHNS, CDR2 SASEGT, per germline. CDR3 bases: TGTGCCAGCAGTGAAAGGGACATAAGGTGGCAGCCCCAGCATTTT. It specifies CASSERDIRWQPQHF.

This chain links TRBV25-1 with TRBJ2-3, with D perhaps TRBD1 or TRBD2 (5 bases each). V dropped 2 bases and J dropped 1 base, with 13 bases sitting between them. Germline lookup yields CDR1 MGHDK and CDR2 SYGVNS. The CDR3 consists of 16 residues. The CDR3 sequence is CASSEVRGAGTDTQYF. CDR3 nucleotides: TGTGCCAGCAGTGAAGTACGAGGGGCCGGCACAGATACGCAGTATTTT.

The table lists this clonotype with a few counts. V and J are TRBV7-9 and TRBJ2-4; D gene unclear. V was cut by 2 bases and J by 1 base, with 3 bases left in between. In germline, CDR1 is SEHNR, CDR2 FQNEAQ (reference sequence). The CDR3 is 13 residues long. The CDR3 DNA sequence: TGTGCCAGCAGCTTATTCGCCAAAAACATTCAGTACTTC. The encoded protein is CASSLFAKNIQYF.

Of note for this clonotype: The junction does not match germline at one end; this may be a read error. V usage is TRBV7-9 and J usage is TRBJ2-3; 8 nucleotides match TRBD2. CDR1 and CDR2 from the germline V gene are SEHNR and FQNEAQ (reference sequence). The CDR3 spans 15 residues. The DNA of the CDR3 is TGTGCCAGCAGCTGGGGACTAGACCCCACAGGTACGCAGTATTTT. This sequence encodes CASSWGLDPTGTQYF.

This clonotype came up a few times. V usage is TRBV3-1 and J usage is TRBJ2-3, with 9 bases identical to TRBD2. V was pared by 8 bases and J by 4 bases, with 7 bases of the junction left unmatched. Germline V gene sequence: CDR1 LGHDT, CDR2 YNNKEL (reference sequence). The CDR3 runs to 14 residues. The CDR3 DNA reads as TGTGCCAGCGGGATAGCGGGAGCCGCAGATACGCAGTATTTT. Amino acid sequence: CASGIAGAADTQYF.

To note about this clonotype: The junction shows a germline mismatch at one end, possibly a read error. The rearrangement uses TRBV6-5 and TRBJ2-7, with D perhaps matching TRBD1 (6 bases). The CDR3 is 15 amino acids. The germline V gene encodes CDR1 MNHEY and CDR2 SVGAGI. CDR3 amino acids: CACSYTLGDTYEQYF. The CDR3 DNA follows: TGTGCCTGCAGTTACACCCTCGGGGACACCTACGAGCAGTACTTC.

This clonotype was counted a single time. A junction boundary mismatches the germline segment, possibly from a read error. The chain joins TRBV18 to TRBJ2-5; 10 nucleotides match TRBD1. CDR1 and CDR2 (germline): KGHSH, LQKENI. The CDR3 totals 17 residues. The CDR3 here is CAGSPTWTGGEQETQYF. CDR3 sequence (DNA): TGTGCCGGCTCACCGACGTGGACAGGGGGTGAACAAGAGACCCAGTACTTC. The full variable domain, rest sourced from reference TRBV18 and TRBJ2-5, is NAGVMQNPRHLVRRRGQEARLRCSPMKGHSHVYWYRQLPEEGLKFMVYLQKENIIDESGMPKERFSAEFPKEGPSILRIQQVVRGDSAAYFCAGSPTWTGGEQETQYFGPGTRLLVL.

The V call is TRBV7-8, the J call TRBJ2-3, with D hard to call. V was shortened by 7 bases and J by 4 bases, with 18 bases between the two germline ends. This CDR3 has 15 amino acids. Germline V gene lookup returns CDR1 SGHVS and CDR2 FQNEAQ. The CDR3: CASTPESIGSDTQYF. In DNA, the CDR3 is TGTGCCAGCACCCCGGAGAGTATTGGGTCAGATACGCAGTATTTT.

The chain couples TRBV7-2 to TRBJ2-3; no clear D gene. Germline lookup yields CDR1 SGHTA and CDR2 FQGNSA. The CDR3 extends over 14 amino acids. Deletions cut 2 bases from V and 2 bases from J, with 8 bases between. The CDR3 coding sequence is TGTGCCAGCAGCTTACGAGCGATCACAGATACGCAGTATTTT. Its translation: CASSLRAITDTQYF.

The V and J genes are TRBV4-2 and TRBJ2-1, with D tentatively TRBD1 (5 bases). The CDR3 runs 15 residues. The V gene's germline CDR1 is LGHNA and CDR2 YNFKEQ. V gave up 0 bases and J gave up 6 bases, with 12 bases separating them. As DNA, the CDR3 is TGTGCCAGCAGCCAAGAACCAACAGGATGCAATGAGCAGTTCTTC. This encodes CASSQEPTGCNEQFF.

This chain connects TRBV7-9 to TRBJ2-5; TRBD2 might be the D (6 bases). This CDR3 has 12 amino acids. Germline V gene sequence: CDR1 SEHNR, CDR2 FQNEAQ (reference sequence). V shed 3 bases and J shed 13 bases, with 15 bases lying between them. CDR3 nucleotide sequence: TGTGCCAGCAGCTTCATCACCCGGGACTTGTACTTC. Protein product: CASSFITRDLYF. The variable domain in full, completed from reference TRBV7-9 and TRBJ2-5, reads DTGVSQNPRHKITKRGQNVTFRCDPISEHNRLYWYRQTLGQGPEFLTYFQNEAQLEKSRLLSDRFSAERPKGSFSTLEIQRTEQGDSAMYLCASSFITRDLYFGPGTRLLVL.

This clonotype was counted a few times. The chain has TRBV3-1 and TRBJ2-7; D unclear. The CDR3 extends over 14 amino acids. Germline-derived CDR1 and CDR2 are LGHDT and YNNKEL (reference sequence). Trimming took off 1 base at V and 6 bases at J, with 13 bases between the two ends. DNA for the CDR3: TGTGCCAGCAGCCAAGCGGGTCTAATCTTCGAGCAGTACTTC. Its translation is CASSQAGLIFEQYF.

This clonotype has just a few counts. V usage is TRBV12-3 or TRBV12-4 and J usage is TRBJ2-7; D call uncertain. Trimming cost V 6 bases and J 4 bases, with 19 bases left between them. This CDR3 has 15 residues. CDR3 DNA sequence: TGTGCCAGCAGCGCCACTCCATCTGGGCAGTACGAGCAGTACTTC. Its translation is CASSATPSGQYEQYF.

This clonotype was picked up many times. The chain is built from TRBV2 and TRBJ2-5; D is ambiguous. This CDR3 spans 11 amino acids. Germline loops: CDR1 SNHLY, CDR2 FYNNEI. V was shortened by 4 bases and J by 3 bases, with 3 bases between the two germline ends. The CDR3 DNA reads TGTGCCAGCAGTGGTGAAGAGACCCAGTACTTC. Protein product: CASSGEETQYF.

This clonotype was detected only once. The CDR3 sequence is CASSPDGGNLGYTF. The DNA for the CDR3 is TGTGCCAGCAGCCCCGACGGGGGTAACCTTGGCTACACCTTC. The chain links TRBV7-9 to TRBJ1-2; D is possibly TRBD1 (5 bases). This CDR3 spans 14 amino acids. Trimming removed 5 bases at V and 7 bases at J, with 17 bases between. The germline V gene has CDR1 SEHNR and CDR2 FQNEAQ (reference sequence).

This clonotype was picked up a small number of times. V gene TRBV12-3 or TRBV12-4 combines with J gene TRBJ1-2, with 8 bases lining up with TRBD1. The CDR3 sequence is 15 residues long. Trimming removed 5 bases from V and 4 bases from J; junction bases left unmatched: 9. CDR3: CASSNRQGNSYGYTF. In nucleotides, the CDR3 is TGTGCCAGCAGTAATAGACAGGGGAATAGCTATGGCTACACCTTC.

The V call is TRBV5-1, the J call TRBJ2-1; 7 positions agree with TRBD2. Germline-derived CDR1 and CDR2 are SGHRS and YFSETQ. The CDR3 has 15 residues. J gave up 6 bases and V 3 bases, and 9 bases lay outside the gene matches. The CDR3 reads CASSYWGGDANEQFF. Here the CDR3 DNA reads TGCGCCAGCAGCTACTGGGGGGGTGACGCCAATGAGCAGTTCTTC.

This clonotype was observed a handful of times. The gene calls are TRBV29-1 and TRBJ2-1, with TRBD2 identical over 7 bases. After removal of 6 bases from V and 10 bases from J, the junction contained 12 bases not matched to a gene. CDR1 and CDR2 from the germline V gene are SQVTM and ANQGSEA. The CDR3 is 13 amino acids. The CDR3 spells CSVLYTSAREQFF. The CDR3 nucleotides read TGCAGCGTCCTCTACACTAGCGCAAGGGAGCAGTTCTTC.